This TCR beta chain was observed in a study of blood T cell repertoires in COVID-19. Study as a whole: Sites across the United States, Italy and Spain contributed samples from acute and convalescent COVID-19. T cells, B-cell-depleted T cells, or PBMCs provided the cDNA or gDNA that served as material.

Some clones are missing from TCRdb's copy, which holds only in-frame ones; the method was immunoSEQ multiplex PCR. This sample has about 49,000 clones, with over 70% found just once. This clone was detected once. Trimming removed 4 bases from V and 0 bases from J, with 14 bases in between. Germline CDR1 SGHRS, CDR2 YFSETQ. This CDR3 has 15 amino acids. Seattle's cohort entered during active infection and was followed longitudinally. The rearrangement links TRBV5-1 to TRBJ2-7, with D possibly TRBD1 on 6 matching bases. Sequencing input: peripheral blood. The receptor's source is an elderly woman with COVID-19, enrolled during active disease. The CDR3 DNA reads TGCGCCAGCAGCGGGCAGGGGATGGCCTCCTACGAGCAGTACTTC. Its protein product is CASSGQGMASYEQYF.